Shown below are 3 T cell receptor beta chains from a single sample sequenced in a study of T cell responses to AZD1222 COVID-19 vaccine. Assay: immunoSEQ multiplex PCR; the TCRdb copy retains only in-frame clones and omits some. This sample has approximately 35,000 clones; roughly 90% occur once, and the top ten carry approximately 6.2%. The sample in question was peripheral blood, obtained on day 0 of AZD1222 vaccination. The receptors were sampled from an adult in good health.

The rearrangement uses TRBV7-3 and TRBJ2-7; D tentatively fits TRBD1 or TRBD2 (5 bases each). Trimming took 1 base from V and 2 from J, leaving 12 bases between them. Germline values: CDR1 SGHTA, CDR2 FQGTGA. The CDR3 contains 15 residues. CDR3 residues: CASSLMRGVPYEQYF. In nucleotides, the CDR3 is TGTGCCAGCAGCTTAATGAGGGGAGTCCCCTACGAGCAGTACTTC.

This chain uses TRBV6-5 with TRBJ2-1, with 14 positions matching TRBD2. Germline CDR1 reads MNHEY; CDR2 reads SVGAGI. The CDR3 loop spans 14 amino acids. V was pared by 6 bases and J by 8 bases, with 3 bases of the junction left unmatched. The CDR3 DNA is TGTGCCAGCAGGCCGGGACTAGCGGGAGATGAGCAGTTCTTC. It encodes CASRPGLAGDEQFF.

The J gene is TRBJ1-6, the V gene TRBV6-5, with unresolved D. This CDR3 contains 13 residues. V was cut by 8 bases and J by 1 base, with 6 bases left in between. Germline-derived CDR1 and CDR2 are MNHEY and SVGAGI. The CDR3 sequence: CASGVSYNSPLHF. CDR3 nucleotide sequence: TGTGCCAGCGGGGTTTCCTATAATTCACCCCTCCACTTT.